This T cell receptor beta chain was found in a study of blood T cell repertoires in COVID-19. Study-level background: Material from acute and convalescent COVID-19 was sourced from the United States, Italy and Spain.

This clone was counted only a few times. The length of the CDR3 is 14 residues. Between the trimmed V and J ends, which lost 2 bases and 1 base, there was a span of 8 bases. Germline V gives CDR1 SEHNR, CDR2 FQNEAQ (reference sequence). The method was immunoSEQ multiplex PCR; TCRdb's version includes in-frame clones alone and lacks a portion of them. Of 250,000 or so clones in the sample, 88% were seen once. Cohort placement rested on clinical history that participants reported themselves. Exposed study participants had met a COVID-19 case within 2 weeks before entry. Sequenced material: PBMCs or T cells enriched from blood (not recorded which). The clonotype comes from a woman aged 35 to 49 who had been exposed to COVID-19. The chain joins TRBV7-9 to TRBJ1-1; D ambiguous. The CDR3 region has the DNA TGTGCCAGCAGCTTACCGGAGGGGAACACTGAAGCTTTCTTT. Translating it yields CASSLPEGNTEAFF.